Listed below are T cell receptor beta chains from one sample, sequenced in a study of early T cells in non-severe SARS-CoV-2 infection. TCRdb reanalysed the 5' RACE reads using MiXCR and keeps one entry per CDR3 protein. The sample carries some 40,000 distinct CDR3 sequences, 4.5% to 7% recorded once. The starting material was whole blood, obtained at baseline. These receptors were taken from an adult who was a healthcare worker with PCR-confirmed SARS-CoV-2 infection or an uninfected control (not recorded which). Each CDR3 is given with its conserved first and last residue.

v_call cdr3_aa
TRBV5-1 CASSPGGDGSVQYF
TRBV24-1 CATSDPPENEQFF
TRBV23-1 CGGPWEDSPLHF
TRBV7-6 CASSLRGFLGEQFF
TRBV29-1 CSARGSGTYEQYF
TRBV20-1 CSARDQGGTDYGYTF
TRBV6-6 CASSSPLVGVSYEQYF
TRBV29-1 CSVYLTGNSYEQYF
TRBV7-2 CASSLSLVYSPLHF
TRBV5-1 CASGRAGGFDEQYF
TRBV6-5 CASTTPRQGYTTEAFF
TRBV7-9 CASSETGTGSNTGELFF
TRBV14 CASSQLTRSPLHF
TRBV20-1 CSAPTSGRETQYF
TRBV12-5 CASAKAGTANNEQFF
TRBV10-3 CAISESTSGRSDTQYF
TRBV9 CASGSDQAQYF
TRBV7-2 CASSSDRMKREQYF
TRBV10-2 CASTYNEQFF
TRBV2 CASLTSGSNEQFF
TRBV7-2 CASSQTRLLSNEQFF
TRBV2 CASSEGRGGNSYEQYF
TRBV6-2/TRBV6-3 CASSYGQTSGNTIYF
TRBV2 CASSESSGQETQYF
TRBV7-2 CASSLEEGVGNTIYF
TRBV2 CASSEASRELFF
TRBV19 CASSKTFLSETQYF
TRBV2 CASSGHGVALEQFF
TRBV7-2 CASSSAQGYGYTF
TRBV7-6 CASSLVTGDTEAFF
TRBV5-4 CAIRNERGGTEAFF
TRBV20-1 CSAREDYRARGSTDTQYF
TRBV18 CASSPVGQSSGNTIYF
TRBV9 CASSGYDVVANYGYTF
TRBV12-3/TRBV12-4 CASSLMGKRGYTEAFF
TRBV5-1 CASSLAFPSSPLNNEQFF
TRBV25-1 CASSEWGGKRTEAFF
TRBV5-6 CASSPGTGRYSGNTIYF
TRBV19 CASSKRTSGSIYNEQFF
TRBV7-9 CASSGGENSPLHF
TRBV6-4 CASSERGGTDTQYF
TRBV9 CASSAMTGNYGYTF
TRBV19 CASSIPLSGSGANVLTF
TRBV15 CATSRWTGGGETQYF
TRBV7-2 CASSLRGNQPQHF
TRBV6-5 CASWGNPSRTDTQYF
TRBV5-1 CASRGAQGPYEQYF
TRBV7-2 CASSRTSGWVNEQFF
TRBV27 CASRVGSPGELFF
TRBV19 CASSTRRQGASGANVLTF
TRBV9 CASSVALGQAYEQYF
TRBV7-9 CASSLSTGGVFF
TRBV7-2 CASSLGRGTDTQYF
TRBV3-1 CASSQISGRIYNEQFF